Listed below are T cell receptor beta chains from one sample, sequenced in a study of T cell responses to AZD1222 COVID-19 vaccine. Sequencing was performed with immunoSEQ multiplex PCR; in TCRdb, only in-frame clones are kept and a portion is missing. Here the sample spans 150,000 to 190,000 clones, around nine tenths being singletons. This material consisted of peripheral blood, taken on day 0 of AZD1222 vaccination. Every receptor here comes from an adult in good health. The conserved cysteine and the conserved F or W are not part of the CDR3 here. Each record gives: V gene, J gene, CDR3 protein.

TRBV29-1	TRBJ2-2	SVGLRQDLNTGELF
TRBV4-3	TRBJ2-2	ASSQDMQVAGELF
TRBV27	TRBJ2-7	ASSLSYRGYNEQY
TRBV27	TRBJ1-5	ASSLSFRGRVQPQH
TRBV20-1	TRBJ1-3	SAGGGTGNTIY
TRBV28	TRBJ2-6	ASSSTGTSRYNVLT
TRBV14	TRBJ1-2	ASSQALGGNYGYT
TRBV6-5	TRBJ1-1	ASNRVGMNTEAF
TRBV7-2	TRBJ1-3	ASSSDFRSGNTIY
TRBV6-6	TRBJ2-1	ASSYRWGNNEQF
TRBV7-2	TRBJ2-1	ASSPRPLNNEQF
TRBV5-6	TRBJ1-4	ASSLDAVNEKLF
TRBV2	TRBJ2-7	ASSEGGKSYEQY
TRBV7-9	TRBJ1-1	ASSLFDENTEAF
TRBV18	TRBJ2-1	ASSPITSGSSYNEQF